The clone carrying this T cell receptor (beta chain) was recorded many times. V lost 3 bases, J lost 7 bases, and 10 bases lay in between. Germline V gene data show CDR1 as SGHTA and CDR2 as FQGNSA. The CDR3 extends over 13 amino acids. Previously described methods and listed TCR primers were employed for the bulk TCR libraries. TCRdb passed the PCR reads through MiXCR, listing each CDR3 protein once. The sample consists of nearly 650,000 distinct CDR3 sequences, 25% of them appearing once. This sample is part of a study of molecular identifiers for immune sequencing clone quantification. Study at large: Replicates split RNA from approximately 22,000 or 94,000 naive CD8 cells five ways, and the researchers sequenced four portions.

The sorting of naive CD8 T cells used the CD8+CD4-CCR7+CD45RA+ phenotype. Specimen: naive CD8+ T cells from blood, with Jurkat cell RNA spiked in. Subset indicated: FACS-sorted CD8+CD4-CCR7+CD45RA+ naive T cells. The origin of this receptor is a human donor in good health. Some libraries in this study had Jurkat cell RNA spiked in. V and J are TRBV7-2 and TRBJ1-5; no clear D gene. The CDR3 region has the DNA TGTGCCAGCAGCTTCTCAGGAGCCCAGCCCCAGCATTTT. Translated, it gives CASSFSGAQPQHF.